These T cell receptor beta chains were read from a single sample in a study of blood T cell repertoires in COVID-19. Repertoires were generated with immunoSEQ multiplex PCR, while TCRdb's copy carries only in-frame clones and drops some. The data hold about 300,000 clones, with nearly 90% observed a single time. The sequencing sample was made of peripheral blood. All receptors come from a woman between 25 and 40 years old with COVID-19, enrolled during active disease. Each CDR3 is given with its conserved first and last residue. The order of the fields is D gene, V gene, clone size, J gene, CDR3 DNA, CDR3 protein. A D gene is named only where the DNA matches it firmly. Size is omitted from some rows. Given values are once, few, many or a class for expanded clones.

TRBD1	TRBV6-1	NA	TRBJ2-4	TGTGCCAGCAGTGAAGCGCTAGGGGGCGAAAACATTCAGTACTTC	CASSEALGGENIQYF
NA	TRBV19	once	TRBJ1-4	TGTGCCAGTAGTATAGTGTCCCCCAGGGGCTCCAATGAAAAACTGTTTTTT	CASSIVSPRGSNEKLFF
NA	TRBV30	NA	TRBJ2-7	TGTGCCTGGAGTCCCCGGGACACGGAGCAGTACTTC	CAWSPRDTEQYF
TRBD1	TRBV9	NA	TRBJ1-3	TGTGCCAGCAGCCGCGGACAGGGCGGTGGAAACACCATATATTTT	CASSRGQGGGNTIYF
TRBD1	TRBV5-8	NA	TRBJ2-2	TGTGCCAGCAGCCTGTGGACAGGACGCACCGGGGAGCTGTTTTTT	CASSLWTGRTGELFF
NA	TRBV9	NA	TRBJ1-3	TGTGCCAGCAGCGTAACTTGGTTAAGCTCTGGAAACACCATATATTTT	CASSVTWLSSGNTIYF
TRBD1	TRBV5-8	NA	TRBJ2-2	TGTGCCAGCAGCTGGGGGACAGGGGAGGCCGGGGAGCTGTTTTTT	CASSWGTGEAGELFF
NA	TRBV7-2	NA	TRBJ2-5	TGTGCCAGCAGCTTAGGGGGGCTTGAGACCCAGTACTTC	CASSLGGLETQYF
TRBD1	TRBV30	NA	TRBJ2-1	TGTGCCTTGAATTATGGACAGGGGGCTCGCAATGAGCAGTTCTTC	CALNYGQGARNEQFF
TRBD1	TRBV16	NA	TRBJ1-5	TGTGCCAGCAGCCGGGACAGGGATCAGCCCCAGCATTTT	CASSRDRDQPQHF